This TCR beta chain was documented in a study of T-cell memory formation after mild COVID-19 (dated by TCRdb to about 2021). Turning to the overall study: TCR sequence clusters from the two donors were largely donor specific. Longitudinal TCRalpha and TCRbeta repertoire sequencing tracked T-cell clones expanding and contracting after mild COVID-19 in a couple of donors. The cohort was made up of two young adult volunteers, one female and one male, who were previously healthy. What the work shows at the level of the full study, not this receptor alone: The second-wave clones that peaked on day 37 were not confirmed to be SARS-CoV-2 specific. Only a couple of mild cases were covered in the study, and larger cohorts including severe cases with pre-infection samples were considered necessary. The detection of some responding clones in pre-infection memory suggests that pre-existing cross-reactive memory T cells joined the SARS-CoV-2 response. Clones that contracted from day 15 to 85 showed balanced CD4/CD8 phenotypes, whereas a second wave of clones that expanded from day 15 to 37 leaned towards CD4+. Contracting CD4+ clones turned up mainly in the CM and EM memory subsets, whereas EMRA was where CD8+ clones were enriched.

Relative to germline, V is missing 2 bases and J is missing 4 bases, with 3 bases of the junction outside any gene match. From cysteine to phenylalanine, the CDR3 is 13 amino acids long. CDR3 DNA only is kept here, 39 bases in frame from base 1. CDR1 DFQATT and CDR2 SNEGSKA are derived from the germline V gene (reference sequence). The listed sequencing device is Illumina NovaSeq 6000. TCRalpha and TCRbeta cDNA libraries were built by 5'RACE with constant-segment primers, adding sample barcodes and unique molecular identifiers. Trizol reagent was used to extract RNA from every sample. Library amplification was performed in two PCR steps, and a second sample barcode and Illumina TruSeq adapters were introduced in the second step. The libraries were sequenced on an Illumina NovaSeq using 2 x 150 bp paired-end reads. For the original study's pipeline: Demultiplexing of reads and collapsing into UMI-guided consensus sequences were performed with migec v1.2.7. Using mixcr v2.1.11, the UMI consensuses were aligned to TRA and TRB V and J templates and assembled into clonotypes. A clonotype was counted as expanded or contracted only if both edgeR and NoisET called the change significant, with noise models trained on biological replicates. edgeR calls used a false discovery rate-adjusted p below 0.01 and a log2 fold-change threshold of 1. As an exploratory analysis of dynamics, max-normalized trajectories of the 1000 most abundant clonotypes were examined by PCA with hierarchical clustering. Separately sequenced CD4+ and CD8+ repertoires were used to assign a CD4 or CD8 phenotype to each responding clone. TCRdb took the public reads, trimmed them with fastp at Q25, ran MiXCR for clone calling and kept in-frame beta chains. Each entry is one CDR3 protein sequence, shown with its most common DNA and genes. Clone size and V and J calls follow TCRdb, not the original study. The sample table contains about 440,000 distinct CDR3 sequences; only one count was recorded for around 18% of them. More than 8% of the sample belongs to the ten largest clones.

This clonotype was counted only a few times. The antigen this receptor binds is unknown. Base qualities are not at hand, and no much larger clone is one base apart. Ficoll-Paque density gradient centrifugation was the method used to isolate PBMCs. This sequence uses TRBV20-1 and TRBJ1-2; a stretch of 8 junction bases matches TRBD1. This TCR was sampled from an adult woman who had mild COVID-19 (a few samples of this study predate the infection). The sample titles of this study are shuffled in the database, so cell type and time point are left out; the donor was told from shared clones. Sequences were obtained from PBMCs or a T cell subset sorted from them (not recorded which). The DNA sequence follows: TGCAGTGCTAGATCCGACAGGGGCTATGGCTACACCTTC. This is translated as CSARSDRGYGYTF.